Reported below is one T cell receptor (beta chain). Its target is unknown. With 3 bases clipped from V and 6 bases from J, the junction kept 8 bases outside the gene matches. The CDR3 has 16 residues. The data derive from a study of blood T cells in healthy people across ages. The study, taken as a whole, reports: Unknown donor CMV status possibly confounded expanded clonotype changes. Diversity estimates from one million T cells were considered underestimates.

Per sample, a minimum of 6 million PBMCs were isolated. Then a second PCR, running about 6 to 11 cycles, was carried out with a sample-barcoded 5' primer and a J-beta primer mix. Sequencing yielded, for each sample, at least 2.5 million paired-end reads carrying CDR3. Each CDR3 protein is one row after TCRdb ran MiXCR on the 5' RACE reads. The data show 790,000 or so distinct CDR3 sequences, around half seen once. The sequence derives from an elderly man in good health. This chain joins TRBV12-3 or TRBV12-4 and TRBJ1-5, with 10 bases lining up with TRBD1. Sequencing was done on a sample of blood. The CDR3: CASSFYGTGAGQPQHF. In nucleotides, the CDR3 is TGTGCCAGCAGTTTTTATGGGACAGGGGCCGGTCAGCCCCAGCATTTT.